This record looks at one TCR beta chain sequence and its context. The antigen it binds to is not known. Qualities for individual bases were not recorded, and no much larger clone is one base off. The sample is drawn from a study of TIL therapy for anti-PD-1-resistant metastatic lung cancer (TCRdb year 2021). Looking at the study overall: Before any PD-1/PD-L1 blockade was given, tumors were harvested, nivolumab was then administered, and patients who progressed went on to receive lymphodepletion, an infusion of expanded TIL, and IL-2. Enrolled patients had a median age of about 53 years (range about 35-80) and a median tumor PD-L1 proportion score of less than 7.5%. The cohort was composed predominantly of lung adenocarcinoma, with a few EGFR-mutant and two ALK-rearranged tumors included, and half of patients were identified as current or former smokers. Across the cohort, whole-exome sequencing showed a median non-synonymous tumor mutation burden of roughly 1.5 mutations per megabase. T cell receptor beta sequencing of tumor and peripheral blood served to follow clonotypes across the tumor, the expanded TIL product, and serial blood samples.

Using bias-controlled multiplex PCR with the immunoSEQ v3 hsTCRB kit, the TCR beta CDR3 regions were amplified from genomic DNA. An Illumina NextSeq 500 was used to sequence the TCR libraries, reaching around 1.8 million read pairs at survey level or about 4.5-6 million at deep level. For the original study's pipeline: Clonality was reported by immunoSEQ Analyzer software, which also assigned V, D and J genes and filtered out non-productive sequences. Repertoires of infused TIL and blood were compared using productive Simpson clonality and the Morisita overlap index of productive TRB rearrangements. Absolute clonotype counts in blood were estimated as lymphocyte count times CD3+ fraction times the clone's productive frequency. TCRdb obtained this table from immuneACCESS and retained in-frame rearrangements with V and J assigned. These tables miss some clones; where compared with another copy, unresolved V genes account for less than half of the shortfall, and the remainder is unexplained. The DNA gave D and trimming, while V, J and clone size come from that table. The sample table lists 50,000 to 70,000 clones, roughly four fifths of them with a count of one. 2.9% of the sample lies in the top ten.

CDR1 and CDR2 are drawn from the germline V gene: SQVTM, ANQGSEA. At the junction V is shortened by 4 bases and J by 2 bases, with 18 bases in between. The CDR3, from cysteine to phenylalanine, totals 16 residues. Here the CDR3 DNA is all that survives: 48 bases in frame from base 1. In the paper's terms, the time point label means: pre-treatment sample, taken before nivolumab and TIL therapy. Adults with stage 4 NSCLC were enrolled from late 2017 to early 2020 in a dual-center phase I trial. Samples were obtained from a single-arm, open-label phase I trial in which tumor-infiltrating lymphocyte therapy with nivolumab was evaluated in advanced non-small cell lung cancer. Blood mononuclear cells were isolated from EDTA tubes by Ficoll gradient and were snap-frozen as pellets, and DNA was extracted with a Qiagen mini-prep kit. What the work shows at the level of the full study, not this receptor alone: Because the cohort was highly selected, with more treatment-naive, never-smoker and oncogene-addicted patients than is typical, generalizability is limited. The study protocol defined all tumor marker inferences as exploratory. Clonotypes from the infused TIL partially replaced the baseline peripheral repertoire and then declined over months, and persistence showed no apparent association with response.

The input for sequencing was blood, taken at baseline. The sequence is built from TRBV29-1 and TRBJ1-5; the D gene is not confidently resolved. This TCR was sampled from a person aged 25 to 85 with non-small cell lung cancer. CDR3 loop: CSVAAGSGSGNQPQHF. DNA sequence: TGCAGCGTTGCTGCAGGAAGCGGGAGCGGCAATCAGCCCCAGCATTTT.